Described below is a single TCR beta chain sequence and its context. Its matching antigen is unknown. Repertoires were generated with immunoSEQ multiplex PCR, while TCRdb's copy carries only in-frame clones and drops some. The sample lists around 100,000 clones; approximately 88% were seen once. This entry comes from a study of identifying expanded T cells in peripheral blood. Study-level points and caveats: Two-week clone count variance significantly increased as total template count grew. Around 1.2 clones differed between technical replicates, versus around 15 and 19 over time.

This CDR3 is built from 13 residues. CDR1 MNHEY and CDR2 SVGAGI come from the germline V gene. Between the trimmed V and J ends, which lost 5 bases and 4 bases, there was a span of 9 bases. This clonotype originated in a person between 18 and 70 years old in good health. V is TRBV6-5 and J is TRBJ1-5; unclear D gene. The sample was blood. CDR3 sequence reads: CASSEGLNQPQHF. CDR3 DNA: TGTGCCAGCAGTGAAGGGTTAAATCAGCCCCAGCATTTT.